Following are 26 T cell receptor beta chains from one sample sequenced in a study of Ad26.COV2.S vaccination and SARS-CoV-2 variants. The repertoire was sequenced with immunoSEQ multiplex PCR; TCRdb's copy has only in-frame clones and lacks some. The sample includes fewer than 100,000 clones, around 82% of them seen just once. Sequencing was performed on peripheral blood, taken after recovery from COVID-19. These receptors all stem from a human donor who had recovered from COVID-19.

The chain recombines TRBV10-1 with TRBJ2-5; TRBD1 matches at 7 bases. Germline-derived CDR1 and CDR2 are WNHNN and SYGVQD (reference sequence). J gave up 0 bases and V 3 bases, and 7 bases lay outside the gene matches. The CDR3 sequence is 16 residues long. CDR3 bases: TGCGCCAGCAGTGATTCGACAGGGTATGACCAAGAGACCCAGTACTTC. Translating it yields CASSDSTGYDQETQYF.

The J gene is TRBJ2-3, the V gene TRBV24-1; D is perhaps TRBD2 (6 bases). There are 14 residues in the CDR3. Trimming removed 10 bases at V and 1 base at J, with 14 bases between. Germline V gene sequence: CDR1 KGHDR, CDR2 SFDVKD. This CDR3 is CATSGVRGTDTQYF. The CDR3 bases are TGTGCCACTTCGGGGGTACGGGGCACAGATACGCAGTATTTT.

The rearrangement uses TRBV28 and TRBJ2-7; TRBD1 agrees at 9 bases. The CDR3 covers 14 residues. V shed 10 bases and J 4 bases; nucleotides not matched to a gene: 11. CDR1 and CDR2 from the germline V gene are MDHEN and SYDVKM. This CDR3 is CATKPPGQGYEQYF. The CDR3 region has the DNA TGTGCCACCAAACCTCCGGGACAGGGTTACGAGCAGTACTTC. Supplemented by reference TRBV28 and TRBJ2-7, the full variable domain reads DVKVTQSSRYLVKRTGEKVFLECVQDMDHENMFWYRQDPGLGLRLIYFSYDVKMKEKGDIPEGYSVSREKKERFSLILESASTNQTSMYLCATKPPGQGYEQYFGPGTRLTVT.

The V call is TRBV9, the J call TRBJ2-1; TRBD2 might be the D (5 bases). Germline CDR1 reads SGDLS; CDR2 reads YYNGEE. Trimming took off 6 bases at V and 0 bases at J, with 13 bases between the two ends. CDR3 size: 15 residues. DNA of the CDR3: TGTGCCAGCACCAAAACTAGTCACTCCTACAATGAGCAGTTCTTC. It encodes CASTKTSHSYNEQFF.

This clone was seen more than once but under ten times. The V gene is TRBV18, the J gene TRBJ2-1; no clear D gene. Germline CDR1 reads KGHSH; CDR2 reads LQKENI. CDR3 length: 13 residues. Between the trimmed V and J ends, which lost 0 bases and 6 bases, there was a span of 6 bases. Here the CDR3 DNA reads TGTGCCAGCTCACCACCCTCGATCAATGAGCAGTTCTTC. Protein product: CASSPPSINEQFF.

The chain has TRBV27 and TRBJ2-2, with D perhaps matching TRBD2 (5 bases). Germline-derived CDR1 and CDR2 are MNHEY and SMNVEV (reference sequence). V was clipped by 6 bases and J by 3 bases, with 26 bases between them. CDR3 length: 19 residues. This chain's CDR3 is CASSRARGGSPYDTGELFF. In DNA, the CDR3 is TGTGCCAGCAGCCGGGCCCGGGGTGGTAGTCCGTACGACACCGGGGAGCTGTTTTTT.

The chain employs TRBV10-3 and TRBJ1-3; weak D call: TRBD1 (6 bases). Looked up from germline, CDR1 is ENHRY and CDR2 is SYGVKD. Trimming took 6 bases from V and 0 from J, leaving 12 bases between them. This CDR3 comprises 15 residues. The chain's CDR3 is CAIRDTGSSGNTIYF. The CDR3 DNA reads as TGTGCCATCAGAGATACAGGGAGCTCTGGAAACACCATATATTTT.

The J gene is TRBJ2-1, the V gene TRBV19, with TRBD2 matching over 7 bases. The trim removed 5 bases at V and 10 bases at J, leaving 23 bases unmatched. Per the germline V gene, CDR1 is LNHDA and CDR2 is SQIVND (reference sequence). The CDR3 extends over 18 amino acids. CDR3 sequence reads: CASSRFGLVVSPQGEQFF. CDR3 nucleotide sequence: TGTGCCAGTAGTCGGTTCGGACTAGTTGTTTCCCCTCAGGGAGAGCAGTTCTTC. The whole variable domain, remainder taken from reference TRBV19 and TRBJ2-1, is DGGITQSPKYLFRKEGQNVTLSCEQNLNHDAMYWYRQDPGQGLRLIYYSQIVNDFQKGDIAEGYSVSREKKESFPLTVTSAQKNPTAFYLCASSRFGLVVSPQGEQFFGPGTRLTVL.

CDR3 sequence: CSASRSSGSTNTGELFF. The DNA of the CDR3 is TGCAGTGCTAGTCGTTCTAGCGGGAGTACGAACACCGGGGAGCTGTTTTTT. The chain couples TRBV20-1 to TRBJ2-2, with TRBD2 matching over 10 bases. After removal of 3 bases from V and 0 bases from J, the junction contained 7 bases not matched to a gene. There are 17 residues in the CDR3. Germline V gene sequence: CDR1 DFQATT, CDR2 SNEGSKA (reference sequence).

This clone was counted between two and nine times. The V gene is TRBV7-2, the J gene TRBJ2-2, with D unclear. Germline CDR1 and CDR2: SGHTA and FQGNSA. The CDR3 runs 14 residues. V shed 3 bases and J shed 6 bases, with 11 bases lying between them. The CDR3 DNA follows: TGTGCCAGCAGCTTGGACGTTCGGGCCGGGGAGCTGTTTTTT. Amino acid sequence: CASSLDVRAGELFF. Combining the CDR3 with reference TRBV7-2 and TRBJ2-2 gives the whole variable domain GAGVSQSPSNKVTEKGKDVELRCDPISGHTALYWYRQSLGQGLEFLIYFQGNSAPDKSGLPSDRFSAERTGGSVSTLTIQRTQQEDSAVYLCASSLDVRAGELFFGEGSRLTVL.

This clone was observed a single time. The rearrangement links TRBV28 to TRBJ1-2; 8 nucleotides match TRBD1. The CDR3 consists of 16 residues. Trimming took 4 bases from V and 5 from J; bases not matched to a gene: 12. Germline V CDR1 and CDR2: MDHEN, SYDVKM. CDR3 nucleotides: TGTGCCAGCAGTTCCCCAGGGGGCGATGTTCGGTATGGCTACACCTTC. Translated, it gives CASSSPGGDVRYGYTF.

The J gene is TRBJ2-2, the V gene TRBV7-2; D remains unclear. Per the germline V gene, CDR1 is SGHTA and CDR2 is FQGNSA. There are 13 residues in the CDR3. Trimming took 2 bases from V and 7 from J, leaving 8 bases between them. CDR3 DNA sequence: TGTGCCAGCAGCTTAATTGTTAACGGGGAGCTGTTTTTT. Translating gives CASSLIVNGELFF.

This rearrangement joins TRBV20-1 to TRBJ2-5; D remains unclear. Per germline, CDR1 DFQATT and CDR2 SNEGSKA (reference sequence). The CDR3 runs to 10 residues. V was cut by 7 bases and J by 5 bases, with 8 bases left in between. The CDR3 loop is CSGPGETQYF. The CDR3 DNA is TGCAGTGGGCCCGGGGAGACCCAGTACTTC.

The J gene is TRBJ2-3, the V gene TRBV28; D gene unclear. V was cut by 3 bases and J by 3 bases, with 7 bases left in between. The CDR3 has 13 amino acids. The germline CDR1 and CDR2 sequences are MDHEN and SYDVKM. This CDR3 is CASSLLTTDTQYF. As DNA, the CDR3 is TGTGCCAGCAGTTTGTTAACTACAGATACGCAGTATTTT.

V gene TRBV7-2 combines with J gene TRBJ2-7; possible D gene TRBD2, 5 bases. The CDR3 is 16 residues long. Per germline, CDR1 SGHTA and CDR2 FQGNSA. V was clipped by 1 base and J by 0 bases, with 13 bases between them. CDR3 bases: TGTGCCAGCAGCTTAGTACAAGGAGGTCCCTCCTACGAGCAGTACTTC. It yields the protein CASSLVQGGPSYEQYF.

In DNA, the CDR3 is TGTGCCAGCAGTGTGGCTAGCGGGAAGGTCGGGGAGCTGTTTTTT. This translates into CASSVASGKVGELFF. V is TRBV2 and J is TRBJ2-2, with 9 bases fitting TRBD2. The J segment lost 7 bases and the V segment lost 4 bases, leaving 7 bases of the junction unmatched. The CDR3 runs 15 residues. From germline, CDR1 is SNHLY and CDR2 FYNNEI.

The chain has TRBV7-9 and TRBJ1-1, with TRBD1 identical over 7 bases. Looked up from germline, CDR1 is SEHNR and CDR2 is FQNEAQ (reference sequence). This CDR3 is built from 15 residues. Trimming removed 1 base from V and 5 bases from J; junction bases left unmatched: 7. The CDR3 DNA reads as TGTGCCAGCAGCTTAGGAGGGGGCCGGGGAACTGAAGCTTTCTTT. Amino acid sequence: CASSLGGGRGTEAFF. Full variable domain (missing parts from reference TRBV7-9 and TRBJ1-1): DTGVSQNPRHKITKRGQNVTFRCDPISEHNRLYWYRQTLGQGPEFLTYFQNEAQLEKSRLLSDRFSAERPKGSFSTLEIQRTEQGDSAMYLCASSLGGGRGTEAFFGQGTRLTVV.

The chain recombines TRBV19 with TRBJ1-1, with D possibly matching TRBD1 (5 bases). CDR3 length equals 13 residues. The ends were cut back, 4 bases at V and 4 bases at J, with 10 bases in the middle. Per germline, CDR1 LNHDA and CDR2 SQIVND (reference sequence). The CDR3 bases are TGTGCCAGTAGTAAGAGGGGCGGCACTGAAGCTTTCTTT. The encoded protein is CASSKRGGTEAFF.

In this sample, this clone turned up once. The chain carries TRBV5-4 and TRBJ1-2; weak D call: TRBD1 (5 bases). CDR3 length: 15 amino acids. From germline, CDR1 is SGHNT and CDR2 YYREEE (reference sequence). V lost 1 base and J lost 0, with 10 bases in between. The CDR3 nucleotides are TGTGCCAGCAGCTTGACAGGCGACTCTAACTATGGCTACACCTTC. This codes for CASSLTGDSNYGYTF.

This clone was observed a single time. The rearrangement joins TRBV19 to TRBJ2-7; D ambiguous. V lost 6 bases, J lost 9 bases, and 12 bases lay in between. CDR3 length equals 11 residues. CDR1 and CDR2 (germline): LNHDA, SQIVND (reference sequence). Here the CDR3 reads CASRASARQYF. CDR3 coding DNA: TGTGCCAGTAGGGCGTCCGCCAGGCAGTACTTC.

The rearrangement uses TRBV7-9 and TRBJ2-7, with 7 positions matching TRBD2. The germline CDR1 and CDR2 sequences are SEHNR and FQNEAQ (reference sequence). The CDR3 loop spans 14 amino acids. Trimming at V came to 4 bases and at J to 4 bases, leaving 7 bases not matched to a gene. CDR3 in amino acids: CASSSEGGEYEQYF. Written as DNA, the CDR3 is TGTGCCAGCAGCTCAGAGGGAGGGGAATACGAGCAGTACTTC.

The chain links TRBV28 to TRBJ1-2; a weak D match, TRBD1 (6 bases). The CDR3 runs to 10 residues. Germline CDR1 is MDHEN and CDR2 is SYDVKM. Written as DNA, the CDR3 is TGTGCGGCACAGGGCTCGGGCTACACCTTC. Protein sequence: CAAQGSGYTF.

This clone has a handful of counts. This sequence joins TRBV11-2 and TRBJ2-7; weak D call: TRBD2 (6 bases). V was shortened by 5 bases and J by 2 bases, with 13 bases between the two germline ends. Per the germline V gene, CDR1 is SGHAT and CDR2 is FQNNGV. This CDR3 has 14 amino acids. In DNA form, the CDR3 reads TGTGCCAGCAGCCCGGGGGTTGGTCCCTACGAGCAGTACTTC. Amino acids: CASSPGVGPYEQYF.

The chain has TRBV20-1 and TRBJ2-5; D may correspond to TRBD1 or TRBD2 (6 bases each). V lost 3 bases and J lost 2, with 22 bases in between. CDR1 is DFQATT and CDR2 is SNEGSKA in the germline V gene (reference sequence). CDR3 size: 17 residues. The CDR3 loop is CSASRDSRGIAQETQYF. The CDR3 coding sequence is TGCAGTGCTAGTCGGGACTCGAGGGGGATCGCACAAGAGACCCAGTACTTC.

This sequence joins TRBV15 and TRBJ1-6, with 7 bases lining up with TRBD1. The CDR3 has 15 amino acids. CDR1 is LNHNV and CDR2 is YYDKDF in the germline V gene (reference sequence). The junction had 6 bases not matched to a gene; V was cut back by 3 bases and J by 7 bases. CDR3 bases: TGTGCCACCAGCAGGGGGGACAGCGAAAATTCACCCCTCCACTTT. Protein product: CATSRGDSENSPLHF.

This clone showed up just a few times. The genes are TRBV5-1 and TRBJ2-5; TRBD2 is a possible D gene (6 bases). The germline V gene encodes CDR1 SGHRS and CDR2 YFSETQ. This CDR3 has 15 residues. V gave up 4 bases and J gave up 3 bases, with 16 bases separating them. The CDR3 DNA is TGCGCCAGCAGCAGGAGGCTGGAGGGAGAAGAGACCCAGTACTTC. It is translated as CASSRRLEGEETQYF.